The entry below gives a single T cell receptor beta chain sequence along with its context. Its specificity is unknown. These data are taken from a study of shared clonotypes between healthy human individuals. Study-wide findings and caveats: Sharing across several donors was seen in roughly 5.2% of naive CD4 clonotypes.

Measured with immunoSEQ multiplex PCR; TCRdb has only the in-frame clones, and not every one. Here the sample spans over a million clones, roughly 74% being singletons. Trimming removed 2 bases at V and 1 base at J, with 17 bases between. The CDR3 extends over 17 amino acids. Germline-derived CDR1 and CDR2 are SGHVS and FQNEAQ. This receptor was identified in a young man in good health. Some clones in this sample may be carry-over from other donors' samples. Input material: memory CD4+ T cells from PBMCs. The subset here: CD45RA-negative fraction. V gene TRBV7-8 combines with J gene TRBJ2-5, with D perhaps TRBD1 or TRBD2 (6 bases each). CDR3 residues: CASSLKGVAEAQETQYF. DNA for the CDR3: TGTGCCAGCAGCTTAAAGGGGGTAGCGGAAGCCCAAGAGACCCAGTACTTC.